The entry below describes one TCR beta chain. Its antigen is unidentified. CDR3 length equals 14 residues. From germline, CDR1 is SQVTM and CDR2 ANQGSEA. Between the trimmed V and J ends, which lost 8 bases and 1 base, there was a span of 16 bases. This entry is derived from a study of T cell responses to AZD1222 COVID-19 vaccine. Clones were sequenced by immunoSEQ multiplex PCR, and TCRdb holds only the in-frame ones, with some missing. The sample lists 120,000 to 150,000 clones; about 93% were seen once. Overall study results and limits: The sample set comprised mostly white British donors with more females, and clonal diversity was possibly underestimated.

V usage is TRBV29-1 and J usage is TRBJ2-3; weak D call: TRBD1 (5 bases). The sequencing used peripheral blood, collected on day 0 of AZD1222 vaccination. The sequence derives from an adult in good health. CDR3 in DNA: TGCAGCTACAACAAGGGGAAGGGCACAGATACGCAGTATTTT. Residues: CSYNKGKGTDTQYF.